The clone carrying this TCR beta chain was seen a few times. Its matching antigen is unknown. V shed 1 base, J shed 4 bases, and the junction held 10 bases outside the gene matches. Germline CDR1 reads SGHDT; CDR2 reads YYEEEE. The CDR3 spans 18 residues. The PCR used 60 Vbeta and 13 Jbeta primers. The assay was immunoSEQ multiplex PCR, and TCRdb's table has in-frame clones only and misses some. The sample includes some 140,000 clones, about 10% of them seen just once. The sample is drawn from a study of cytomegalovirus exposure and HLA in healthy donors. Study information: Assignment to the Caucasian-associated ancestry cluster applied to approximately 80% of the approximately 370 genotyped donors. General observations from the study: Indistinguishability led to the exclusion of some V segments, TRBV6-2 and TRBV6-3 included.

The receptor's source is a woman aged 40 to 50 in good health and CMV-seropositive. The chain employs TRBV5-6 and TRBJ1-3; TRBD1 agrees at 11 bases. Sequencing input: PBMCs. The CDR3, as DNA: TGTGCCAGCAGCTTGATCCCCGGGACAGGGGGTCTGGGAAACACCATATATTTT. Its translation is CASSLIPGTGGLGNTIYF.